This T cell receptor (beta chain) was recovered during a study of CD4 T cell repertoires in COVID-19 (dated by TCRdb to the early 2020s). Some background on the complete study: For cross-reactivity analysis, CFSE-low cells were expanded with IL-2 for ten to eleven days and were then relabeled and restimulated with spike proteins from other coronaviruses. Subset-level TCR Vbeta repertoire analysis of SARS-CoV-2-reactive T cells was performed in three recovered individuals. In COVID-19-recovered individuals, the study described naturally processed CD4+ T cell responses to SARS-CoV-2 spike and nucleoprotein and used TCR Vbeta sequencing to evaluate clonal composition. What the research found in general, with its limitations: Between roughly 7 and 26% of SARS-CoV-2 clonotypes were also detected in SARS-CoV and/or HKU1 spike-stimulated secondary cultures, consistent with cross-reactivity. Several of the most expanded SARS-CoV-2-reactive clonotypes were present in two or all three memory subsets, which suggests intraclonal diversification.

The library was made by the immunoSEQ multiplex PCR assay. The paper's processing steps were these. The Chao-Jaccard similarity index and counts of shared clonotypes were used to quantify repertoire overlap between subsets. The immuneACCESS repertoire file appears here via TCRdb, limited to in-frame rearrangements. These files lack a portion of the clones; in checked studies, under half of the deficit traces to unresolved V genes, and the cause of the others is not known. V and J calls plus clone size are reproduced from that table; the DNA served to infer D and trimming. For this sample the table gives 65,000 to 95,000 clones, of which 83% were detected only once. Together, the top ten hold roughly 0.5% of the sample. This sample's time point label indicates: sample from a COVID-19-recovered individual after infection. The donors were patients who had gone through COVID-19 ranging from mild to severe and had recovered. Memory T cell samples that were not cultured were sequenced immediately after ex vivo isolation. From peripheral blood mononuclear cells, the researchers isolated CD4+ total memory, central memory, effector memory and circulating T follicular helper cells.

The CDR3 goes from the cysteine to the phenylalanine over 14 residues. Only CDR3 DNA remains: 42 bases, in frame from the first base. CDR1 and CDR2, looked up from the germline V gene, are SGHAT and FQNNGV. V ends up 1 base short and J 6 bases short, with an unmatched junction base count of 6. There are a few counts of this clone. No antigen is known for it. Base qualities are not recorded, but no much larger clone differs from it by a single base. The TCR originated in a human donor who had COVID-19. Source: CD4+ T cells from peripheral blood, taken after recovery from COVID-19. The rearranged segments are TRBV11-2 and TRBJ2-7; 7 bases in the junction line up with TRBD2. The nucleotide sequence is TGTGCCAGCAGCTTAGCGGGAGGCCTTTTCGAGCAGTACTTC. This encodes CASSLAGGLFEQYF. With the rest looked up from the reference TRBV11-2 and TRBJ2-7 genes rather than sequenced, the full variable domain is EAGVAQSPRYKIIEKRQSVAFWCNPISGHATLYWYQQILGQGPKLLIQFQNNGVVDDSQLPKDRFSAERLKGVDSTLKIQPAKLEDSAVYLCASSLAGGLFEQYFGPGTRLTVT.